This is a list of T cell receptor beta chains from one sample in a study of molecular identifiers for immune sequencing clone quantification. TCRdb itself ran the PCR reads through MiXCR, one entry per CDR3 protein. This sample has just under 650,000 distinct CDR3 sequences; around 20% occur once, and the top ten carry 0.85%. Material: naive CD8+ T cells from blood, with Jurkat cell RNA spiked in. The receptor source for this set is a human donor in good health. Some libraries in this study had Jurkat cell RNA spiked in. CDR3s include the opening cysteine and the closing phenylalanine or tryptophan. A D gene is named only where the DNA matches it firmly. Only some rows state a clone size, as once, few, many or a class for expanded clones.

d_gene	v_gene	j_gene	abundance	CDR3aa	CDR3nt
TRBD1	TRBV6-5	TRBJ2-3	many	CASSAKGQGITDTQYF	TGTGCCAGCAGTGCAAAGGGACAGGGGATAACAGATACGCAGTATTTT
-	TRBV6-2/TRBV6-3	TRBJ2-1	many	CASTPQPDYNEQFF	TGTGCCAGCACCCCGCAGCCCGATTACAATGAGCAGTTCTTC
-	TRBV2	TRBJ2-7	few	CATIRTPSYEQYF	TGTGCCACCATAAGGACGCCTTCCTACGAGCAGTACTTC
TRBD2	TRBV5-6	TRBJ2-7	many	CASSLGTSGGPEQYF	TGTGCCAGCAGCTTGGGGACTAGCGGGGGACCCGAGCAGTACTTC
TRBD1	TRBV19	TRBJ2-1	-	CASSVGQGGPYNEQFF	TGTGCCAGTAGTGTAGGACAGGGGGGCCCCTACAATGAGCAGTTCTTC
TRBD2	TRBV9	TRBJ2-7	-	CASSVSLAGVGEQYF	TGTGCCAGCAGCGTATCACTAGCGGGAGTGGGCGAGCAGTACTTC
-	TRBV5-1	TRBJ2-6	many	CASSHDQEGSGANVLTF	TGCGCCAGCAGCCACGACCAGGAGGGCTCTGGGGCCAACGTCCTGACTTTC
TRBD2	TRBV5-4	TRBJ2-7	many	CASSFGTSRHEQYF	TGTGCCAGCAGTTTCGGGACTAGCCGCCACGAGCAGTACTTC
TRBD1	TRBV29-1	TRBJ2-7	many	CSVRDRGSYEQYF	TGCAGCGTCAGGGACAGGGGAAGCTACGAGCAGTACTTC
-	TRBV7-9	TRBJ1-4	-	CASNPWGEVTEKLFF	TGTGCCAGCAATCCTTGGGGCGAGGTGACAGAAAAACTGTTTTTT
TRBD2	TRBV28	TRBJ2-7	few	CASSLTRRTSGIPGDYEQYF	TGTGCCAGCAGTTTGACCAGGAGGACTAGCGGAATTCCAGGAGACTACGAGCAGTACTTC